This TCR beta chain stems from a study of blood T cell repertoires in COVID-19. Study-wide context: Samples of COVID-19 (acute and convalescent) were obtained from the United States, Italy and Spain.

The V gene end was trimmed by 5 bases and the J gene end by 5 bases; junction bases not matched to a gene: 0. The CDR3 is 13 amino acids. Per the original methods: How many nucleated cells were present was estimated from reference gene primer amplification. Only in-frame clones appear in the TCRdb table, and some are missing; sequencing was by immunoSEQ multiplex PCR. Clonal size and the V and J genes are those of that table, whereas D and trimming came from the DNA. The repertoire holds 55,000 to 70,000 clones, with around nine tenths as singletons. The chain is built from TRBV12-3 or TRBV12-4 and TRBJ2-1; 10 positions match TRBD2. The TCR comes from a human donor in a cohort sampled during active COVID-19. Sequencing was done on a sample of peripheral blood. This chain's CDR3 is CASSTSGDNEQFF. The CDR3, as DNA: TGTGCCAGCAGTACTAGCGGGGACAATGAGCAGTTCTTC.